This T cell receptor (beta chain) is drawn from a study of identical twins (dated by TCRdb to 2016 to 2018). Regarding the research as a whole: The study deep-sequenced TCR alpha and beta repertoires from monozygotic twins, unrelated adults of various ages and cord blood to test whether fetal clonotypes persist. To rule out contamination, replicate twin experiments were performed at different times with different library preparation protocols. Paper-wide results and their limitations: Abundant cord blood beta clonotypes carried fewer insertions; young adult naive repertoires showed a weaker similar trend, while memory repertoires showed none. Conclusions relied on cross-sectional statistical analysis, since the same donors could not be followed over many years. Excess twin sharing in beta out-of-frame sequences was weaker because fewer shared sequences lowered the signal-to-noise ratio. In monozygotic twins, recombination models systematically underestimated out-of-frame TCR alpha sharing, but the models matched the sharing seen between unrelated individuals. Compared with coincidental sharing between unrelated individuals, out-of-frame TCR alpha sequences shared between twins had an excess of sequences with low generation probability. Invariant T cells such as MAIT and iNKT could partly confound zero-insertion analyses, although diverse VJ usage argued against such confounding for most clonotypes.

Libraries were built with 5' RACE. Data came from an Illumina HiSeq 2000. A universal primer binding site was added through template switching, and the final cDNA carried a unique molecular identifier so that TCR cDNA molecules could be counted accurately. Specific primers in the conserved constant-segment region were used to synthesize first-strand cDNA for TCR alpha and beta chains. To control for contamination, every cDNA library carried two barcodes: a SMART-Mk sample barcode plus Illumina barcodes. TruSeq adapter sequences along with Illumina sample barcodes were introduced in two successive PCR steps. Sequencing of the TCR alpha and beta cDNA libraries was done on the Illumina HiSeq platform using custom primers. In the authors' own workflow: Unique molecular identifiers were extracted from raw reads with MiGEC, and CDR3 positions were determined with MiXCR. For each individual, recombination models were inferred using an EM algorithm with the repgenHMM and IGoR tools. Shared clonotype analysis was performed with the tcR package in R, normalizing sharing by the product of cloneset sizes. To study raw recombination without the effects of thymic and clonal selection, out-of-frame nonproductive sequences were analyzed. TCRdb passed the public sequencing reads through fastp at Q25 and MiXCR, retaining productive beta sequences. Rows are combined by CDR3 protein, so each entry shows the most common genes and DNA. The V and J calls follow TCRdb's processing rather than the paper's. Counted in this sample were approximately 230,000 distinct CDR3 sequences; 5% to 7% of them appeared once. Of the sample, 13% to 15% is held by the ten largest clones.

This clonotype was seen more than once but under ten times. No cognate antigen has been identified for it. No much larger clone exists at a distance of one base, and base qualities are not known. All donors were healthy Caucasians. Three pairs of female monozygotic twins, all aged 18 to 29 years, made up the twin cohort. Positive isolation kits from Invitrogen were used to isolate the CD4+ and CD8+ T cell populations. V and J lose 7 bases and 4 bases, and a span of 14 bases separates them. As encoded in the germline V gene, CDR1 is SGDLS while CDR2 is YYNGEE. Counted from cysteine to phenylalanine, this CDR3 has 13 amino acids. Just the 39-base CDR3 DNA is kept, in frame starting at base 1. These same data were also listed under a study on T cells expressing NK-cell markers. As the second study states: TCR beta-chain repertoires were profiled in sorted CD3+CD56+NKG2C+, CD3+CD56+NKG2C- and CD3+CD56-NKG2C+ T-cell subsets from several donors. Seven of the eight sequenced donors were HCMV-seropositive and one was HCMV-seronegative. In several experiments an anti-gammadeltaTCR antibody was added to restrict sorting to alphabetaTCR-expressing T cells. In a handful of donors, the dominant CD3+CD56+NKG2C+ clonotypes were found to rank among the top 10 CD8+ clonotypes and to make up 1.0-7.0% of CD8+ T cells. Those dominant clonotypes were again the most abundant among CD3+CD56-NKG2C+ cells in several donors, at about 28.3-60.1%. Whether the expanded NKG2C-expressing T cell clones were specific for HCMV antigens was left unclear. Randomly selected healthy volunteers, three men and five women, were used as the eight sequenced donors. A commercial ELISA kit detecting HCMV-specific IgG in serum was used to determine HCMV serostatus. Reads were demultiplexed and grouped by UMI with MIGEC, and clonotypes were assembled and quantified with MiTCR. To exclude erroneous sequences, only TCR cDNA sequences supported by at least two reads were retained. The tcR package was used for downstream repertoire analysis, with clonotypes matched between fractions based on CDR3 nucleotide sequence plus V segment. VDJmatch was used to annotate antigen specificity against VDJdb, with one amino acid substitution allowed in CDR3.

The sequenced sample consisted of CD8+ T cells sorted from blood. Here the chain combines TRBV9 and TRBJ1-1; 6 matching bases give a weak D call of TRBD1. The sequence derives from a woman aged 18 to 35 in good health. The nucleotide sequence is TGTGCCAGCGGTAGATCGGACAGCACTGAAGCTTTCTTT. This codes for CASGRSDSTEAFF.